The 5 T cell receptor beta chains below were found in one sample sequenced in a study of T cells expressing NK-cell markers. TCRdb reprocessed the 5' RACE reads, with one entry per CDR3 protein and no DNA. This table holds some 410,000 distinct CDR3 sequences. The sequenced material came from blood T cells: a sorted CD56 or NKG2C T cell subset, CD4+ or CD8+ T cells, or bulk PBMC T cells (not recorded which). The receptors originated from a woman between 18 and 75 years old in good health.

CDR3 loop: CASSWFGNEQFF. The J gene is TRBJ2-1, the V gene TRBV3-1. Germline V CDR1 and CDR2: LGHDT, YNNKEL (reference sequence). This CDR3 contains 12 residues.

The rearrangement joins TRBV20-1 to TRBJ2-7; checking the TCRdb D call of TRBD1 is not possible without DNA. The length of the CDR3 is 15 residues. In germline, CDR1 is DFQATT, CDR2 SNEGSKA (reference sequence). The CDR3 sequence is CSASLRDLGRYEQYF.

The chain has TRBV13 and TRBJ2-2. The CDR3 spans 16 residues. The V gene's germline CDR1 is PRHDT and CDR2 FYEKMQ (reference sequence). The CDR3 loop is CASSLGSWANTGELFF.

This chain uses TRBV19 with TRBJ2-3; the TCRdb call, TRBD1, lacks DNA for checking. Germline V gene data show CDR1 as LNHDA and CDR2 as SQIVND (reference sequence). There are 15 residues in the CDR3. CDR3 loop: CASSPQDRGWNTQYF. The complete variable domain, with remaining parts taken from reference TRBV19 and TRBJ2-3, reads DGGITQSPKYLFRKEGQNVTLSCEQNLNHDAMYWYRQDPGQGLRLIYYSQIVNDFQKGDIAEGYSVSREKKESFPLTVTSAQKNPTAFYLCASSPQDRGWNTQYFGPGTRLTVL.

The chain recombines TRBV25-1 with TRBJ2-3. The CDR3 spans 11 residues. The germline gives CDR1 MGHDK, CDR2 SYGVNS. CDR3 amino acids: CASSEGDTQYF.